This TCR beta chain was retrieved from a study of control samples from healthy donors and cancer patients. V lost 2 bases and J 7 bases, leaving 11 bases between the germline ends. The CDR3 has 13 residues. Germline CDR1 reads SGHDN; CDR2 reads FVKESK. Profiled with immunoSEQ multiplex PCR; TCRdb holds only in-frame clones, not every one. The sample includes about 69,000 clones, under 90% of them seen just once. The TCR originated in a man aged 55 to 70 with lung cancer. The sample taken for sequencing was PBMCs. The chain joins TRBV14 to TRBJ1-2; TRBD1 might be the D (5 bases). CDR3 amino acids: CASSQSRVRGYTF. The CDR3 region has the DNA TGTGCCAGCAGCCAAAGCAGGGTACGTGGCTACACCTTC.